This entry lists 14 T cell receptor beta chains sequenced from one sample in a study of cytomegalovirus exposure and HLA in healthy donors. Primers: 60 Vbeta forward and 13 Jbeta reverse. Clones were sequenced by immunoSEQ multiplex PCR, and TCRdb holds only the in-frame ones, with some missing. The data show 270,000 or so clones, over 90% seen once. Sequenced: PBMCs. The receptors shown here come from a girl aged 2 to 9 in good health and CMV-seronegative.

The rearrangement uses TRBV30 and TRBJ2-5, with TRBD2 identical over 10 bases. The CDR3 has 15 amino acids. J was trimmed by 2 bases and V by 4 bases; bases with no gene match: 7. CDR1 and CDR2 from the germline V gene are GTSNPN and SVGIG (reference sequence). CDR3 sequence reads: CAWTSGSGAQETQYF. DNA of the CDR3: TGTGCCTGGACTAGCGGGAGTGGGGCACAAGAGACCCAGTACTTC.

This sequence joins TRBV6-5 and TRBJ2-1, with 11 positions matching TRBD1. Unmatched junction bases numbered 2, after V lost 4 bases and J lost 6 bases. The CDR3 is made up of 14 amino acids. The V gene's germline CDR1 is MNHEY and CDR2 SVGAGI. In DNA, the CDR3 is TGTGCCAGCAGTTCCGGGACAGGGGGCAATGAGCAGTTCTTC. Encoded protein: CASSSGTGGNEQFF.

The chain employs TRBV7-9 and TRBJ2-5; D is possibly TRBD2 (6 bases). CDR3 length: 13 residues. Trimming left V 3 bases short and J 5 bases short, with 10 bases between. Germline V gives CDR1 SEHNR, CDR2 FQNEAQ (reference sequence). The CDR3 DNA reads TGTGCCAGCAGCTTCGGAGGGTGGGAGACCCAGTACTTC. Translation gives CASSFGGWETQYF.

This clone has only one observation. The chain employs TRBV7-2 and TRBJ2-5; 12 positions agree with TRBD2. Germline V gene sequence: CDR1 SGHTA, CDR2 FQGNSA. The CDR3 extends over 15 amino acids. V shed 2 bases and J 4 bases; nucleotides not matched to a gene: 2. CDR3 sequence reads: CASSLRLAGVETQYF. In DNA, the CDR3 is TGTGCCAGCAGCTTAAGACTAGCGGGAGTAGAGACCCAGTACTTC.

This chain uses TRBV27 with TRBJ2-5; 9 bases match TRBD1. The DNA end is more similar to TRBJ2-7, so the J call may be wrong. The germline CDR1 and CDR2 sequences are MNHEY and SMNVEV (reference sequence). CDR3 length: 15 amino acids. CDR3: CASSSQDRGPYEQYF. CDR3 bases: TGTGCCAGCAGTTCGCAGGACAGGGGACCCTACGAGCAGTACTTC.

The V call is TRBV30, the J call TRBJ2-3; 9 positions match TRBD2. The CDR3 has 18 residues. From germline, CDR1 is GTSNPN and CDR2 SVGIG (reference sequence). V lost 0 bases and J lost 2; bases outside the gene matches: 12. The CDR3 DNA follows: TGTGCCTGGAGTGTAAGGTGGCGGGAGCGGGGGGTCACAGATACGCAGTATTTT. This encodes CAWSVRWRERGVTDTQYF.

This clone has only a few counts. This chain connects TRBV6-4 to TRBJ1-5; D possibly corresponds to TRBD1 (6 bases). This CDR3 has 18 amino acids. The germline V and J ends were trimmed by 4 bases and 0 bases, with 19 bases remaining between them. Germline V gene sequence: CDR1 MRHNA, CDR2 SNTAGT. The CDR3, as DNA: TGTGCCAGCAGTGGCTTCCTTATGAGACAGGTTAGCAATCAGCCCCAGCATTTT. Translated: CASSGFLMRQVSNQPQHF.

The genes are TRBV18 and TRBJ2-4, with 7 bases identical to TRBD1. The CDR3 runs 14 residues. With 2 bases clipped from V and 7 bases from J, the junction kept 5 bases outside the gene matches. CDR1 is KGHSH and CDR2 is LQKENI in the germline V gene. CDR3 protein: CASSPGQAENIQYF. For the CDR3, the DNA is TGTGCCAGCTCACCAGGACAGGCGGAGAACATTCAGTACTTC.

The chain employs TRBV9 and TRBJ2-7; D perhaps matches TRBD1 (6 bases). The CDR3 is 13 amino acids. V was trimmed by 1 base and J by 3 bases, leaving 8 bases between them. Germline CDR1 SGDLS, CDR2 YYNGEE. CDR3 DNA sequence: TGTGCCAGCAGCGTATCAGGGGTCTACGAGCAGTACTTC. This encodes CASSVSGVYEQYF.

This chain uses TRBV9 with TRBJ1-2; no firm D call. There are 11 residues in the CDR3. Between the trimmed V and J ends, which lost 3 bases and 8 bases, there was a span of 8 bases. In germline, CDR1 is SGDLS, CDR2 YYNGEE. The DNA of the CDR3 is TGTGCCAGCAGCGCTACTCGCGGCTACACCTTC. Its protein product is CASSATRGYTF.

CDR3 DNA sequence: TGCGCCAGCAGCTTGGATTTTCCTGGGACAGCCATATATTTT. This gives the protein CASSLDFPGTAIYF. This chain uses TRBV5-1 with TRBJ1-3; 7 positions match TRBD1. Germline CDR1 and CDR2: SGHRS and YFSETQ. This CDR3 is built from 14 residues. V lost 0 bases, J lost 11 bases, and 8 bases stayed unmatched.

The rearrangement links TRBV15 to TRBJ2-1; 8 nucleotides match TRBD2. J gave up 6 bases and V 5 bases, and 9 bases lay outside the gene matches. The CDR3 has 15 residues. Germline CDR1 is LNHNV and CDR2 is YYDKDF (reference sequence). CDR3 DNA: TGTGCCACCAGCCCCGGGGGGGCGGGGGGCAATGAGCAGTTCTTC. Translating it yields CATSPGGAGGNEQFF.

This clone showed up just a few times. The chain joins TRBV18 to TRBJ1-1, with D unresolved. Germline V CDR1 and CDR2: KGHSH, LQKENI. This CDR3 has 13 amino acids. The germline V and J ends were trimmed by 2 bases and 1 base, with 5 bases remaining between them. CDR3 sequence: CASSPSENTEAFF. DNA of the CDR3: TGTGCCAGCTCACCATCAGAGAACACTGAAGCTTTCTTT.

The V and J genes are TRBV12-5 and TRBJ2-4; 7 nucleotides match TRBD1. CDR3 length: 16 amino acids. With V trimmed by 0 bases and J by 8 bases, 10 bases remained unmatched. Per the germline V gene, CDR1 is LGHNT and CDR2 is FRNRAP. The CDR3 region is CASGLVLRGQRDIQYF. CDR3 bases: TGTGCTAGTGGTTTGGTCCTAAGGGGGCAGAGAGACATTCAGTACTTC.